This entry lists 14 T cell receptor beta chains sequenced from one sample in a study of blood T cell repertoires in COVID-19. TCRdb's table, derived via immunoSEQ multiplex PCR, lists solely in-frame clones and lacks some. The table has about 270,000 clones, 80% to 90% seen once. Specimen: PBMCs or T cells enriched from blood (not recorded which). The receptors stem from a woman aged 25 to 39 with acute COVID-19.

The gene calls are TRBV24-1 and TRBJ1-5; D not resolved. The CDR3 contains 14 residues. Trimming took off 9 bases at V and 0 bases at J, with 11 bases between the two ends. Germline loops: CDR1 KGHDR, CDR2 SFDVKD. The CDR3 here is CATQNSYSNQPQHF. Written as DNA, the CDR3 is TGTGCCACCCAAAACAGTTATAGCAATCAGCCCCAGCATTTT.

The chain uses TRBV7-9 and TRBJ2-7; D ambiguous. Germline lookup yields CDR1 SEHNR and CDR2 FQNEAQ (reference sequence). With 2 bases removed from V and 5 bases from J, the gap between germline ends came to 10 bases. CDR3 length equals 13 residues. CDR3 protein: CASSLYAGNEQYF. The DNA of the CDR3 is TGTGCCAGCAGCTTATACGCAGGCAACGAGCAGTACTTC.

The rearrangement uses TRBV27 and TRBJ1-5; weak D call: TRBD1 (6 bases). Germline CDR1 reads MNHEY; CDR2 reads SMNVEV (reference sequence). This CDR3 comprises 15 residues. The germline V and J ends were trimmed by 1 base and 4 bases, with 11 bases remaining between them. The CDR3 DNA is TGTGCCAGCAGTTTATGGGGGGGGCGAAATCAGCCCCAGCATTTT. It specifies CASSLWGGRNQPQHF.

This chain joins TRBV27 and TRBJ2-7; D is possibly TRBD2 (6 bases). The CDR3 consists of 16 residues. Germline CDR1 MNHEY, CDR2 SMNVEV (reference sequence). Trimming stripped 2 bases from V and 5 bases from J, with 19 bases between. The CDR3 protein is CASSLEVAASLHEQYF. The DNA for the CDR3 is TGTGCCAGCAGTTTAGAGGTAGCGGCCTCCCTGCACGAGCAGTACTTC.

This clone occurred a few times. The chain recombines TRBV9 with TRBJ1-1; the match to TRBD1 covers 8 bases. This CDR3 region has 14 residues. Per the germline V gene, CDR1 is SGDLS and CDR2 is YYNGEE. V was pared by 3 bases and J by 4 bases, with 5 bases of the junction left unmatched. The CDR3 reads CASSETTGVTEAFF. The DNA of the CDR3 is TGTGCCAGCAGCGAAACGACAGGGGTCACTGAAGCTTTCTTT.

This clone was found once. The gene calls are TRBV2 and TRBJ2-7; the D is unclear. The V gene's germline CDR1 is SNHLY and CDR2 FYNNEI. V shed 6 bases and J shed 3 bases, with 15 bases lying between them. There are 14 residues in the CDR3. The chain's CDR3 is CASRNPLAFYEQYF. CDR3 DNA: TGTGCCAGCAGGAACCCTCTGGCCTTCTACGAGCAGTACTTC.

The chain recombines TRBV27 with TRBJ2-1, with 7 nucleotides matching TRBD1. The CDR3 length is 15 residues. Trimming at V came to 0 bases and at J to 6 bases, leaving 5 bases not matched to a gene. CDR1 MNHEY and CDR2 SMNVEV come from the germline V gene (reference sequence). This chain's CDR3 is CASSLSEGAANEQFF. The CDR3 coding sequence is TGTGCCAGCAGTTTATCAGAGGGGGCCGCCAATGAGCAGTTCTTC.

The chain is built from TRBV10-1 and TRBJ2-1; D may be TRBD1 (5 bases). V lost 3 bases, J lost 12 bases, and 12 bases lay in between. CDR1 and CDR2 from the germline V gene are WNHNN and SYGVQD (reference sequence). This CDR3 contains 12 residues. This CDR3 is CASSEQGARQFF. CDR3 sequence (DNA): TGCGCCAGCAGTGAACAAGGGGCAAGGCAGTTCTTC.

The chain links TRBV10-3 to TRBJ2-6, with D possibly being TRBD2 (6 bases). This CDR3 is 14 amino acids long. Germline lookup yields CDR1 ENHRY and CDR2 SYGVKD. Trimming shortened V by 8 bases and J by 2 bases, and 10 bases separated the two germline ends. The CDR3 DNA is TGTGCCATCCTGGAGGGAACTGGGGCCAACGTCCTGACTTTC. This codes for CAILEGTGANVLTF.

Here the CDR3 reads CATRVDRGGGYTF. As DNA, the CDR3 is TGTGCCACCAGGGTAGACAGGGGAGGAGGCTACACCTTC. The chain recombines TRBV15 with TRBJ1-2, with 8 nucleotides matching TRBD1. Germline CDR1 reads LNHNV; CDR2 reads YYDKDF (reference sequence). The V and J ends lost 6 bases and 8 bases, in that order; junction bases with no gene match: 8. This CDR3 region has 13 residues.

V usage is TRBV2 and J usage is TRBJ2-5; possible D gene TRBD2, 5 bases. V lost 4 bases, J lost 5 bases, and 14 bases lay in between. The CDR3 is made up of 14 amino acids. Germline lookup yields CDR1 SNHLY and CDR2 FYNNEI. The CDR3 DNA follows: TGTGCCAGCAGTGGATCGAGCGGTGGGGAGACCCAGTACTTC. This gives the protein CASSGSSGGETQYF.

The J gene is TRBJ2-3, the V gene TRBV2; 12 positions match TRBD2. The V gene's germline CDR1 is SNHLY and CDR2 FYNNEI. V was clipped by 8 bases and J by 3 bases; unmatched bases: 27. The CDR3 covers 22 residues. The CDR3 reads CASLIIPALLTSGSGLTDTQYF. The CDR3 DNA is TGTGCCAGCCTGATTATCCCCGCGCTTCTGACTAGCGGGAGTGGTCTTACAGATACGCAGTATTTT.

The chain uses TRBV5-1 and TRBJ2-1; D is perhaps TRBD2 (6 bases). Per the germline V gene, CDR1 is SGHRS and CDR2 is YFSETQ. This CDR3 is 17 amino acids long. With 0 bases removed from V and 1 base from J, the gap between germline ends came to 14 bases. In DNA, the CDR3 is TGCGCCAGCAGCTTGGTATCCAGCGGGTTATCCTACAATGAGCAGTTCTTC. Translating gives CASSLVSSGLSYNEQFF.

The V call is TRBV5-1, the J call TRBJ2-2; 10 bases match TRBD2. The CDR3 totals 15 residues. Germline V CDR1 and CDR2: SGHRS, YFSETQ. V was clipped by 4 bases and J by 7 bases; unmatched bases: 7. The chain's CDR3 is CASSPGLAENGELFF. The CDR3 coding sequence is TGCGCCAGCAGCCCCGGACTAGCGGAGAACGGGGAGCTGTTTTTT.